The rows below give T cell receptor beta chains drawn from one sample of a study of chemoradiotherapy in HPV16-positive cancers. TCRdb's copy holds only in-frame clones and misses some; the assay was immunoSEQ multiplex PCR. The sample includes approximately 32,000 clones, roughly 78% of them seen just once. The sequencing used blood, collected from a patient who underwent chemoradiotherapy. All receptors derive from a human donor with HPV-associated anogenital cancer. The CDR3 runs from the conserved cysteine through the conserved F or W. D genes are given only for firm matches. Some rows mark clone size as missing; the rest say once, few, many or name a class of expanded clone.

TRBJ1-5 | TRBD1 | few | TRBV10-1 | CASRVDRDNQPQHF | TGCGCCAGCAGGGTTGACAGGGACAATCAGCCCCAGCATTTT
TRBJ1-3 | TRBD1 | - | TRBV29-1 | CSVEDLQGARSGNTIYF | TGCAGCGTTGAGGATCTACAGGGGGCGCGTTCTGGAAACACCATATATTTT
TRBJ2-3 | - | - | TRBV29-1 | CSVGVGGADTQYF | TGCAGCGTTGGAGTCGGGGGCGCAGATACGCAGTATTTT
TRBJ2-1 | TRBD1 | - | TRBV14 | CASSIAGGSYNEQFF | TGTGCCAGCAGCATTGCAGGGGGCTCCTACAATGAGCAGTTCTTC
TRBJ2-5 | TRBD1 | - | TRBV6-6 | CASSPGSGQGWQTQYF | TGTGCCAGCAGTCCCGGGTCAGGACAGGGGTGGCAGACCCAGTACTTC
TRBJ1-5 | - | - | TRBV18 | CASSPTGPNQPQHF | TGTGCCAGCTCACCAACAGGGCCCAATCAGCCCCAGCATTTT
TRBJ2-1 | TRBD1 | - | TRBV5-1 | CASSAGDRGRYNEQFF | TGCGCCAGCAGCGCAGGCGACAGGGGGCGTTACAATGAGCAGTTCTTC
TRBJ2-6 | - | - | TRBV7-9 | CASSPKGRGMPGANVLTF | TGTGCCAGCAGCCCGAAGGGGAGGGGGATGCCTGGGGCCAACGTCCTGACTTTC
TRBJ2-1 | TRBD2 | few | TRBV5-1 | CASSLGGGGDNEQFF | TGCGCCAGCAGCTTGGGTGGCGGGGGGGACAATGAGCAGTTCTTC
TRBJ2-7 | TRBD1 | few | TRBV19 | CASSIGTGGYEQYF | TGTGCCAGTAGTATCGGGACAGGGGGCTACGAGCAGTACTTC
TRBJ2-5 | TRBD1 | - | TRBV6-1 | CASSEAGQGAWGTQYF | TGTGCCAGCAGTGAAGCCGGACAGGGTGCATGGGGGACCCAGTACTTC
TRBJ2-7 | - | - | TRBV5-4 | CASSLNGLAYEQYF | TGTGCCAGCAGCTTGAATGGACTCGCCTACGAGCAGTACTTC
TRBJ2-7 | - | - | TRBV9 | CASSVGGTYEQYF | TGTGCCAGCAGCGTAGGAGGTACCTACGAGCAGTACTTC
TRBJ2-5 | - | - | TRBV5-1 | CASSLARGQETQYF | TGCGCCAGCAGCTTGGCCCGAGGTCAAGAGACCCAGTACTTC
TRBJ2-7 | TRBD1 | - | TRBV2 | CASSDLGQGSSEQYF | TGTGCCAGCAGTGATTTGGGACAGGGTTCGTCCGAGCAGTACTTC
TRBJ1-2 | - | - | TRBV5-6 | CASSLFLPPPSYGYTF | TGTGCCAGCAGCTTGTTTCTACCCCCGCCCTCCTATGGCTACACCTTC
TRBJ2-2 | TRBD2 | - | TRBV7-6 | CASSVLAGANAGELFF | TGTGCCAGCAGCGTGCTAGCGGGGGCCAACGCCGGGGAGCTGTTTTTT